This TCR beta chain is drawn from a study of cytomegalovirus exposure and HLA in healthy donors. Study observations and caveats: Looking again later, the authors saw that most CMV-associated TCR beta chains seemed HLA-restricted. Analysis performed later found more than 15,000 TCR beta sequences associated with HLA alleles at 0.05 false discovery rate. Among the most significant clusters, several appeared linked to common viral pathogens in a later analysis.

Germline CDR1 SGHNT, CDR2 YYREEE (reference sequence). The CDR3 spans 18 residues. The trim removed 2 bases at V and 0 bases at J, leaving 11 bases unmatched. Remarks on this clone: Its antigen is currently unknown.

The study ran its PCR with 60 Vbeta and 13 Jbeta primers. In the original processing: About 88 million unique TCR beta chains, roughly 11 million of them shared, were counted by a later analysis. Measured with immunoSEQ multiplex PCR; TCRdb has only the in-frame clones, and not every one. That table supplies the V and J calls and clone size; D and trimming were determined from the DNA. The sample holds 140,000 to 150,000 clones, roughly 65% seen once. The V gene is TRBV5-4, the J gene TRBJ2-3, with 8 bases matching TRBD2. Material: PBMCs. This sequence originates from a man aged 55-75 years in good health and CMV-seronegative. This CDR3 is CASSLVGLGISSTDTQYF. Written as DNA, the CDR3 is TGTGCCAGCAGCTTAGTGGGACTAGGAATATCTAGCACAGATACGCAGTATTTT.